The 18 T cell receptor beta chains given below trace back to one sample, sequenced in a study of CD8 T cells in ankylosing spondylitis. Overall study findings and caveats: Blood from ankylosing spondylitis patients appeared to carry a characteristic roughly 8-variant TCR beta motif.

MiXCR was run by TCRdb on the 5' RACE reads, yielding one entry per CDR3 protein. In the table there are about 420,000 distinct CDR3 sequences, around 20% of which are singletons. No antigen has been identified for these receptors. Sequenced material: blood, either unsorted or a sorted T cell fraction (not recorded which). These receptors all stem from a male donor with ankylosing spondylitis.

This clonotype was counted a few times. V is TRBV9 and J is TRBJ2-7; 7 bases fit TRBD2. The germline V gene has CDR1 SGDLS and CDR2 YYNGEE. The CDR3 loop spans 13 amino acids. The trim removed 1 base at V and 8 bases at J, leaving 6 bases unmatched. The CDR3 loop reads CASSVSGEVQQYF. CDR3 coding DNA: TGTGCCAGCAGCGTAAGCGGGGAAGTTCAGCAGTACTTC.

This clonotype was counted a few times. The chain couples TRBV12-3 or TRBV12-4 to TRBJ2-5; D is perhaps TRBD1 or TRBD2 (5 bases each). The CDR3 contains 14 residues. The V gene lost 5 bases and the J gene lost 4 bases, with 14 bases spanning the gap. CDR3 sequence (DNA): TGTGCCAGCAGTCCTGGGGACGTCCGAGAGACCCAGTACTTC. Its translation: CASSPGDVRETQYF.

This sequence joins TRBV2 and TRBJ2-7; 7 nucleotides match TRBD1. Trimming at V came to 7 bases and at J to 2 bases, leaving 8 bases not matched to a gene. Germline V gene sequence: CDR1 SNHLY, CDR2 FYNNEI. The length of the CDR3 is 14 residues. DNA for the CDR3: TGTGCCAGCAATCGGTGGACAGGAGCCTACGAGCAGTACTTC. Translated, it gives CASNRWTGAYEQYF.

CDR3 DNA sequence: TGTGCCAGCAGCGTAAGCCTGGGATCCTACAATGAGCAGTTCTTC. Its protein is CASSVSLGSYNEQFF. This chain connects TRBV9 to TRBJ2-1; unclear D gene. Germline CDR1 SGDLS, CDR2 YYNGEE. Between the trimmed V and J ends, which lost 1 base and 1 base, there was a span of 9 bases. The CDR3 covers 15 residues.

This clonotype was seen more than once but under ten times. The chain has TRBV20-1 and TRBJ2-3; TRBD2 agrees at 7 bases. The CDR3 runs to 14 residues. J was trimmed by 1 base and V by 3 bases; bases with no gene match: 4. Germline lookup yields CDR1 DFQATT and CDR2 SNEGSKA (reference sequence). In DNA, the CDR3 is TGCAGTGCTAGGGCGGGAGTAGGCACAGATACGCAGTATTTT. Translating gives CSARAGVGTDTQYF.

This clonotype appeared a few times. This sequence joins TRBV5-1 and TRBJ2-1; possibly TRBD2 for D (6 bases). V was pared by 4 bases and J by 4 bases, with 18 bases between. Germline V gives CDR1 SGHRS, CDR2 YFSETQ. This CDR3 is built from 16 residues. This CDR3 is CASSTEGPRNYNEQFF. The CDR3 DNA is TGCGCCAGCAGCACGGAGGGACCCCGAAATTACAATGAGCAGTTCTTC. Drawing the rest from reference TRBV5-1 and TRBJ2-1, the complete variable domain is KAGVTQTPRYLIKTRGQQVTLSCSPISGHRSVSWYQQTPGQGLQFLFEYFSETQRNKGNFPGRFSGRQFSNSRSEMNVSTLELGDSALYLCASSTEGPRNYNEQFFGPGTRLTVL.

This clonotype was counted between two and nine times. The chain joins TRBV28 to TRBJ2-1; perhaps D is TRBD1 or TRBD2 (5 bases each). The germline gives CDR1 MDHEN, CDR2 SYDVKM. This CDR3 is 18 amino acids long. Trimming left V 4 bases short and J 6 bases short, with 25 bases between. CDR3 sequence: CASSSYTGLDKNRNEQFF. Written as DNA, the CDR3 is TGTGCCAGCAGTTCCTACACGGGGCTGGATAAGAATCGCAATGAGCAGTTCTTC.

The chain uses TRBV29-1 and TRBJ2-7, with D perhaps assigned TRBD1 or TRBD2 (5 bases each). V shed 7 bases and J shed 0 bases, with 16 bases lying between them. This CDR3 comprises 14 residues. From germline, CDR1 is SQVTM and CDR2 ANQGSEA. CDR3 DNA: TGCAGCGCCGAAATTCCAGGGAGCTCCTACGAGCAGTACTTC. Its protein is CSAEIPGSSYEQYF.

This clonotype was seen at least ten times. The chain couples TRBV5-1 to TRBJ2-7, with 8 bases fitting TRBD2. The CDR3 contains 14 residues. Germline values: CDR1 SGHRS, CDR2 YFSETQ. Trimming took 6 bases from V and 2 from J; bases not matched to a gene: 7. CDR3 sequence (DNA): TGCGCCAGCAACCAACAAGCGGGAGCCTACGAGCAGTACTTC. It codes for CASNQQAGAYEQYF.

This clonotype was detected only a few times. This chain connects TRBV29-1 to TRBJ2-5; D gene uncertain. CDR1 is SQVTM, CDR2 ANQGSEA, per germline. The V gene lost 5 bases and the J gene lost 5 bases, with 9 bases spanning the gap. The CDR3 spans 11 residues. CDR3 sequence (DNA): TGCAGCGTTTTCGCCTGGGAGACCCAGTACTTC. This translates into CSVFAWETQYF.

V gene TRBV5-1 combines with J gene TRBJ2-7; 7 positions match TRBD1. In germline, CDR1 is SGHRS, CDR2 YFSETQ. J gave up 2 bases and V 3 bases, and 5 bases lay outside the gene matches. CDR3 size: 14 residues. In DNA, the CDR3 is TGCGCCAGCAGCTCTGGACAGGAAGCCTACGAGCAGTACTTC. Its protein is CASSSGQEAYEQYF.

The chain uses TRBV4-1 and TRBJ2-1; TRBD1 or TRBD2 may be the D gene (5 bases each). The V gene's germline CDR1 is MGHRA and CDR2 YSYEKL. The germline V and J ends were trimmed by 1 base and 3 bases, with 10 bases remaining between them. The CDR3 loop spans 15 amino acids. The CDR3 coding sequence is TGCGCCAGCAGCCAAGCGGGGCCCATCTACAATGAGCAGTTCTTC. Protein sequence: CASSQAGPIYNEQFF.

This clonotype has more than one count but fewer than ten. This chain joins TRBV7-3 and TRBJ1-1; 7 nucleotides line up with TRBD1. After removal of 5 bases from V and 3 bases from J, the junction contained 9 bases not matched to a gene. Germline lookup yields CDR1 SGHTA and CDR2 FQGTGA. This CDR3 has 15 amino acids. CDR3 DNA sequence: TGTGCCAGCAGCCTTACCGGGACAGCTTACACTGAAGCTTTCTTT. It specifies CASSLTGTAYTEAFF.

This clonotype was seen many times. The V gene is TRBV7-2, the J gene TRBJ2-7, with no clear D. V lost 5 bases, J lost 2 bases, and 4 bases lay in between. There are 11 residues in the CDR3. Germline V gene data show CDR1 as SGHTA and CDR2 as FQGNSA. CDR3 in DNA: TGTGCCAGCAGCGGGACCTACGAGCAGTACTTC. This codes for CASSGTYEQYF.

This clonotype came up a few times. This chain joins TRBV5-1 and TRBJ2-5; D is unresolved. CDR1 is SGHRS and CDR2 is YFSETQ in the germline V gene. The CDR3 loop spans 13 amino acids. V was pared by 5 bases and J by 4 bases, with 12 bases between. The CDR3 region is CASSPALVETQYF. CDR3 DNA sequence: TGCGCCAGCAGTCCGGCTCTAGTAGAGACCCAGTACTTC.

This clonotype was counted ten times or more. The CDR3 coding sequence is TGTGCCACGGGACACCGGGGCGAAAAACTGTTTTTT. As protein: CATGHRGEKLFF. The rearrangement uses TRBV27 and TRBJ1-4, with TRBD1 as a possible D gene (6 bases). Trimming took 10 bases from V and 8 from J, leaving 14 bases between them. This CDR3 contains 12 residues. The germline gives CDR1 MNHEY, CDR2 SMNVEV (reference sequence).

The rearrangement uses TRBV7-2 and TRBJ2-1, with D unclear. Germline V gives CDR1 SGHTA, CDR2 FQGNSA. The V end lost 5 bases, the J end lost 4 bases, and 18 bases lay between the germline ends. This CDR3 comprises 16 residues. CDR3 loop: CASSPWLRPLYNEQFF. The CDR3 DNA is TGTGCCAGCAGCCCCTGGTTAAGGCCCCTTTACAATGAGCAGTTCTTC. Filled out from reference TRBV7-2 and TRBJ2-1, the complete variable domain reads GAGVSQSPSNKVTEKGKDVELRCDPISGHTALYWYRQSLGQGLEFLIYFQGNSAPDKSGLPSDRFSAERTGGSVSTLTIQRTQQEDSAVYLCASSPWLRPLYNEQFFGPGTRLTVL.

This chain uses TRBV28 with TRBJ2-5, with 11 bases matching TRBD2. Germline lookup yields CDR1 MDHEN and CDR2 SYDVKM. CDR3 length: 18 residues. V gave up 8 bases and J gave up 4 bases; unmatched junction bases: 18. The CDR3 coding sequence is TGTGCCAGCGGTTATCCCCGTGGACTAGCGGGCCCGACAGAGACCCAGTACTTC. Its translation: CASGYPRGLAGPTETQYF. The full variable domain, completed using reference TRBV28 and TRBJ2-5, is DVKVTQSSRYLVKRTGEKVFLECVQDMDHENMFWYRQDPGLGLRLIYFSYDVKMKEKGDIPEGYSVSREKKERFSLILESASTNQTSMYLCASGYPRGLAGPTETQYFGPGTRLLVL.